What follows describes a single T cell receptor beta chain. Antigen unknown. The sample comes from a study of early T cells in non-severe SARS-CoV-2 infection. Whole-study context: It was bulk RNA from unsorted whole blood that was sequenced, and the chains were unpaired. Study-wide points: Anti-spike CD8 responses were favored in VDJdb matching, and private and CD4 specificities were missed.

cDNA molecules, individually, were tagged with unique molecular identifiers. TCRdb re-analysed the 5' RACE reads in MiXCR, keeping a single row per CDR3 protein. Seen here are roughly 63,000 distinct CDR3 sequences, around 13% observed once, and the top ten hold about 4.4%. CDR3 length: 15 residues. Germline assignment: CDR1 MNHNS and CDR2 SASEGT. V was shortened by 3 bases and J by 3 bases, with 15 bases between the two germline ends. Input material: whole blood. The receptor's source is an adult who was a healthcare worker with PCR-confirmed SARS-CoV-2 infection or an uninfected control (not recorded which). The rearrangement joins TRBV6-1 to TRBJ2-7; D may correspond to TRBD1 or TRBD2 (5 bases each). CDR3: CASSDRDGELYEQYF. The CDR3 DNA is TGTGCCAGCAGTGACCGGGACGGAGAGCTCTACGAGCAGTACTTC.